A selection of T cell receptor beta chains follows, all from one sample in a study of blood T cell repertoires in COVID-19. Produced via immunoSEQ multiplex PCR; TCRdb's table is partial and in-frame only. The sample records 200,000 or so clones, approximately 85% being singletons. Sequencing used peripheral blood. The receptors originated from a man in his 60s with acute or convalescent COVID-19. CDR3s include the opening cysteine and the closing phenylalanine or tryptophan. D genes are given only for firm matches. The size entry is marked missing in some rows and otherwise reads once, few, many or a size class.

V gene: TRBV19
clone size: .
J gene: TRBJ2-5
D gene: TRBD2
CDR3 protein: CASSIPSGSRETQYF
CDR3 DNA: TGTGCCAGTAGTATTCCTAGCGGGAGCCGGGAGACCCAGTACTTC

V gene: TRBV3-1/TRBV3-2
clone size: .
J gene: TRBJ2-3
D gene: TRBD2
CDR3 protein: CASSQDLSDGRVGDTQYF
CDR3 DNA: TGTGCCAGCAGCCAAGATCTTTCTGACGGGAGGGTTGGAGATACGCAGTATTTT

V gene: TRBV19
clone size: few
J gene: TRBJ1-2
D gene: .
CDR3 protein: CASSIATGTTNYGYTF
CDR3 DNA: TGTGCCAGTAGTATAGCCACCGGGACAACTAACTATGGCTACACCTTC

V gene: TRBV28
clone size: .
J gene: TRBJ1-5
D gene: .
CDR3 protein: CASSRGQRANQPQHF
CDR3 DNA: TGTGCCAGCAGCCGCGGACAGAGAGCCAATCAGCCCCAGCATTTT

V gene: TRBV18
clone size: once
J gene: TRBJ2-2
D gene: .
CDR3 protein: CASSPRGRDTGELFF
CDR3 DNA: TGTGCCAGCTCACCAAGGGGAAGAGACACCGGGGAGCTGTTTTTT

V gene: TRBV5-1
clone size: .
J gene: TRBJ2-1
D gene: TRBD1
CDR3 protein: CASSLGGQGTHEQFF
CDR3 DNA: TGCGCCAGCAGCTTGGGGGGACAGGGGACCCATGAGCAGTTCTTC

V gene: TRBV5-4
clone size: .
J gene: TRBJ2-1
D gene: .
CDR3 protein: CASSGGASAFSYNEQFF
CDR3 DNA: TGTGCCAGCAGCGGGGGGGCTAGCGCCTTCTCCTACAATGAGCAGTTCTTC

V gene: TRBV5-1
clone size: few
J gene: TRBJ2-2
D gene: .
CDR3 protein: CASRPTGLGTGELFF
CDR3 DNA: TGCGCCAGCAGACCCACAGGGCTGGGCACCGGGGAGCTGTTTTTT

V gene: TRBV28
clone size: .
J gene: TRBJ1-1
D gene: .
CDR3 protein: CATRWNTEAFF
CDR3 DNA: TGTGCCACCCGGTGGAACACTGAAGCTTTCTTT

V gene: TRBV19
clone size: many
J gene: TRBJ1-2
D gene: TRBD1
CDR3 protein: CASRGTGRGGYTF
CDR3 DNA: TGTGCCAGTAGGGGGACAGGGCGAGGCGGCTACACCTTC

V gene: TRBV19
clone size: few
J gene: TRBJ2-1
D gene: TRBD2
CDR3 protein: CASSLTLLAGVGNEQFF
CDR3 DNA: TGTGCCAGTAGTCTCACCTTACTAGCGGGAGTGGGTAATGAGCAGTTCTTC

V gene: TRBV5-4
clone size: .
J gene: TRBJ1-5
D gene: TRBD1
CDR3 protein: CASRLTGAQPQHF
CDR3 DNA: TGTGCCAGCAGACTGACAGGGGCTCAGCCCCAGCATTTT

V gene: TRBV9
clone size: .
J gene: TRBJ2-7
D gene: TRBD2
CDR3 protein: CASSARTSGSSYEQYF
CDR3 DNA: TGTGCCAGCAGCGCCCGGACTAGCGGGAGTTCTTACGAGCAGTACTTC

V gene: TRBV7-2
clone size: .
J gene: TRBJ2-4
D gene: TRBD1
CDR3 protein: CASSSRDRGLYIQYF
CDR3 DNA: TGTGCCAGCAGTTCCCGGGACAGGGGGCTTTACATTCAGTACTTC

V gene: TRBV5-1
clone size: once
J gene: TRBJ2-6
D gene: TRBD1
CDR3 protein: CASSPSRDRVGANVLTF
CDR3 DNA: TGCGCCAGCAGCCCGTCCCGGGACAGGGTTGGGGCCAACGTCCTGACTTTC

V gene: TRBV6-2/TRBV6-3
clone size: .
J gene: TRBJ2-5
D gene: TRBD2
CDR3 protein: CASSYSGRENTQYF
CDR3 DNA: TGTGCCAGCAGTTACTCCGGGCGGGAGAATACCCAGTACTTC

V gene: TRBV30
clone size: .
J gene: TRBJ2-3
D gene: .
CDR3 protein: CAWSVWTAGVSSDTQYF
CDR3 DNA: TGTGCCTGGAGTGTATGGACCGCCGGGGTAAGCTCCGATACGCAGTATTTT

V gene: TRBV2
clone size: .
J gene: TRBJ2-1
D gene: TRBD2
CDR3 protein: CASSSLRGGEQFF
CDR3 DNA: TGTGCCAGCAGTTCTCTACGGGGGGGTGAGCAGTTCTTC

V gene: TRBV5-1
clone size: .
J gene: TRBJ1-5
D gene: .
CDR3 protein: CASSLAYFRSESNQPQHF
CDR3 DNA: TGCGCCAGCAGCTTGGCCTACTTTAGGAGCGAAAGCAATCAGCCCCAGCATTTT

V gene: TRBV9
clone size: .
J gene: TRBJ2-1
D gene: TRBD2
CDR3 protein: CASSVGTSGRRKGNEQFF
CDR3 DNA: TGTGCCAGCAGCGTAGGGACTAGCGGGAGAAGGAAGGGAAATGAGCAGTTCTTC

V gene: TRBV6-5
clone size: .
J gene: TRBJ2-5
D gene: .
CDR3 protein: CASSIRGGETQYF
CDR3 DNA: TGTGCCAGCAGTATAAGGGGGGGGGAGACCCAGTACTTC

V gene: TRBV7-2
clone size: .
J gene: TRBJ1-2
D gene: TRBD1
CDR3 protein: CASSLVDRGQGGYTF
CDR3 DNA: TGTGCCAGCAGCTTAGTGGACAGGGGGCAGGGTGGCTACACCTTC

V gene: TRBV10-1
clone size: .
J gene: TRBJ1-2
D gene: .
CDR3 protein: CASSGGPGLRNYGYTF
CDR3 DNA: TGCGCCAGCAGTGGGGGACCGGGACTCCGAAACTATGGCTACACCTTC

V gene: TRBV27
clone size: .
J gene: TRBJ2-7
D gene: .
CDR3 protein: CASSLSGGAQASYEQYF
CDR3 DNA: TGTGCCAGCAGTTTATCGGGGGGGGCGCAGGCCTCCTACGAGCAGTACTTC

V gene: TRBV28
clone size: .
J gene: TRBJ1-2
D gene: TRBD1
CDR3 protein: CASSSAGTGAFNGYTF
CDR3 DNA: TGTGCCAGCAGCTCGGCCGGGACAGGGGCGTTTAATGGCTACACCTTC

V gene: TRBV5-6
clone size: .
J gene: TRBJ1-4
D gene: .
CDR3 protein: CASSELGTGEKLFF
CDR3 DNA: TGTGCCAGCAGCGAACTGGGCACTGGCGAAAAACTGTTTTTT

V gene: TRBV7-7
clone size: .
J gene: TRBJ2-1
D gene: TRBD2
CDR3 protein: CASSSPGLKNEQFF
CDR3 DNA: TGTGCTAGCAGCTCCCCGGGACTAAAGAATGAGCAGTTCTTC

V gene: TRBV19
clone size: .
J gene: TRBJ1-5
D gene: .
CDR3 protein: CASSYQGYQPQHF
CDR3 DNA: TGTGCCAGTAGTTACCAGGGTTATCAGCCCCAGCATTTT

V gene: TRBV4-2
clone size: .
J gene: TRBJ2-7
D gene: TRBD1
CDR3 protein: CASSQGSGTGGYEQYF
CDR3 DNA: TGTGCCAGCAGCCAAGGCTCCGGGACAGGGGGCTACGAGCAGTACTTC

V gene: TRBV6-2/TRBV6-3
clone size: .
J gene: TRBJ2-7
D gene: .
CDR3 protein: CASSYRSYEQYF
CDR3 DNA: TGTGCCAGCAGTTACAGGAGTTACGAGCAGTACTTC

V gene: TRBV2
clone size: .
J gene: TRBJ1-2
D gene: TRBD1
CDR3 protein: CASGTGGSYGYTF
CDR3 DNA: TGTGCCAGTGGGACAGGGGGATCCTATGGCTACACCTTC

V gene: TRBV6-2/TRBV6-3
clone size: .
J gene: TRBJ2-7
D gene: TRBD2
CDR3 protein: CASSLLAGAGEQYF
CDR3 DNA: TGTGCCAGCAGCCTTCTAGCGGGAGCGGGTGAGCAGTACTTC

V gene: TRBV27
clone size: .
J gene: TRBJ2-7
D gene: TRBD1
CDR3 protein: CASSRAGTGYYEQYF
CDR3 DNA: TGTGCCAGCAGTCGCGCCGGGACAGGCTACTACGAGCAGTACTTC

V gene: TRBV20-1
clone size: .
J gene: TRBJ2-2
D gene: .
CDR3 protein: CSASSPGGELFF
CDR3 DNA: TGCAGTGCTAGTTCCCCGGGCGGGGAGCTGTTTTTT

V gene: TRBV28
clone size: .
J gene: TRBJ2-7
D gene: .
CDR3 protein: CASSTGTDSRDEQYF
CDR3 DNA: TGTGCCAGCAGTACCGGGACGGACAGCCGGGACGAGCAGTACTTC

V gene: TRBV7-9
clone size: .
J gene: TRBJ1-1
D gene: .
CDR3 protein: CASSAMGRGANEAFF
CDR3 DNA: TGTGCCAGCTCAGCGATGGGTCGTGGGGCCAATGAAGCTTTCTTT

V gene: TRBV14
clone size: .
J gene: TRBJ2-1
D gene: TRBD2
CDR3 protein: CASSQGTSGRASGNEQFF
CDR3 DNA: TGTGCCAGCAGCCAAGGGACTAGCGGGAGGGCCTCGGGCAATGAGCAGTTCTTC

V gene: TRBV6-2/TRBV6-3
clone size: .
J gene: TRBJ2-7
D gene: TRBD2
CDR3 protein: CASSPAGREQYF
CDR3 DNA: TGTGCCAGCAGTCCCGCCGGGAGGGAGCAGTACTTC

V gene: TRBV28
clone size: .
J gene: TRBJ1-1
D gene: .
CDR3 protein: CATTRTVRAEAFF
CDR3 DNA: TGTGCCACCACGCGGACAGTACGGGCTGAAGCTTTCTTT

V gene: TRBV6-6
clone size: .
J gene: TRBJ2-2
D gene: TRBD2
CDR3 protein: CASRVSGSQAGELFF
CDR3 DNA: TGTGCCAGCAGGGTCAGCGGGAGTCAGGCCGGGGAGCTGTTTTTT

V gene: TRBV3-1/TRBV3-2
clone size: .
J gene: TRBJ1-2
D gene: .
CDR3 protein: CASSQDQRGKGGYTF
CDR3 DNA: TGTGCCAGCAGCCAAGATCAGCGGGGAAAAGGTGGCTACACCTTC

V gene: TRBV4-2
clone size: .
J gene: TRBJ2-1
D gene: TRBD2
CDR3 protein: CASSQDLLAGEWGDEQFF
CDR3 DNA: TGTGCCAGCAGCCAAGACCTCCTAGCGGGAGAGTGGGGCGATGAGCAGTTCTTC

V gene: TRBV19
clone size: .
J gene: TRBJ2-7
D gene: TRBD1
CDR3 protein: CASSSAGTGGGYEQYF
CDR3 DNA: TGTGCCAGTAGTTCCGCCGGGACAGGGGGCGGATACGAGCAGTACTTC

V gene: TRBV2
clone size: .
J gene: TRBJ2-2
D gene: .
CDR3 protein: CASILLSSGELFF
CDR3 DNA: TGTGCCAGCATCCTCCTTTCCTCCGGGGAGCTGTTTTTT